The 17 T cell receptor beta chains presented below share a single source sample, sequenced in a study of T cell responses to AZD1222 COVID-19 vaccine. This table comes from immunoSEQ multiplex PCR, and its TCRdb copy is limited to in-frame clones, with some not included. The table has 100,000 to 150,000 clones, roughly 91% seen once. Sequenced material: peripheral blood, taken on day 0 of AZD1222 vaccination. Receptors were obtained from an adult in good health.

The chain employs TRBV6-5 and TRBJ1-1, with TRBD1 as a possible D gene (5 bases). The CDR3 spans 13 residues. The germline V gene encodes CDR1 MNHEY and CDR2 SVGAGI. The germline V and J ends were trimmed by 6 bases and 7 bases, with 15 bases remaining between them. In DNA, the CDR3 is TGTGCCAGCAGGGGGGTCCAGTGGAATGAAGCTTTCTTT. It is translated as CASRGVQWNEAFF.

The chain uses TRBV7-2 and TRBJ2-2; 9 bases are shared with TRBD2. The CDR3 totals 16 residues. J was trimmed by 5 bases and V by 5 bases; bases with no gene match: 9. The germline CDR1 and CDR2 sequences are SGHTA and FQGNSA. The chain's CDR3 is CASSPASGTVTGELFF. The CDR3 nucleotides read TGTGCCAGCAGCCCGGCTAGCGGGACCGTTACCGGGGAGCTGTTTTTT.

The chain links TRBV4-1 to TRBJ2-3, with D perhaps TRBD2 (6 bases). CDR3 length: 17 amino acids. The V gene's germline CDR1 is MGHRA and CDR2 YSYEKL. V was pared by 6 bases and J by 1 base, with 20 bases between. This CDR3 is CASSGRESPRGTDTQYF. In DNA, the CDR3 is TGCGCCAGCAGTGGCCGGGAGTCCCCTCGGGGCACAGATACGCAGTATTTT.

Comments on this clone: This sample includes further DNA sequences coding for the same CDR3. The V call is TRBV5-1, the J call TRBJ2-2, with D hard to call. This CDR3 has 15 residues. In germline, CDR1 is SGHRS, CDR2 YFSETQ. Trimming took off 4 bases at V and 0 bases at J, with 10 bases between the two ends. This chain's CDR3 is CASSLGAANTGELFF. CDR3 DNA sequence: TGCGCCAGCAGCCTCGGTGCGGCGAACACCGGGGAGCTGTTTTTT.

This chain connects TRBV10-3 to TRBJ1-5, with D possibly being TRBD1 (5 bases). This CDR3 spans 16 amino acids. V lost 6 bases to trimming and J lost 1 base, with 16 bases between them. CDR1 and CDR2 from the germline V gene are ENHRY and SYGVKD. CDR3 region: CAISGGGGRSNQPQHF. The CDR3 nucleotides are TGTGCCATCAGCGGGGGTGGGGGAAGGAGCAATCAGCCCCAGCATTTT.

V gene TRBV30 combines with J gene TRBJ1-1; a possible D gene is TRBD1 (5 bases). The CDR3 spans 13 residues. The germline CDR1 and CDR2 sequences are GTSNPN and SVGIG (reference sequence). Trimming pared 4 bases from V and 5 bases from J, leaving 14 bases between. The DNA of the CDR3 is TGTGCCTGGACTGCCGGGGAGGGGACTGAAGCTTTCTTT. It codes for CAWTAGEGTEAFF. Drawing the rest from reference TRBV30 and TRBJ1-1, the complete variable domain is SQTIHQWPATLVQPVGSPLSLECTVEGTSNPNLYWYRQAAGRGLQLLFYSVGIGQISSEVPQNLSASRPQDRQFILSSKKLLLSDSGFYLCAWTAGEGTEAFFGQGTRLTVV.

Here the CDR3 reads CAWRRGNTIYF. In DNA, the CDR3 is TGTGCCTGGAGGCGGGGAAACACCATATATTTT. V is TRBV30 and J is TRBJ1-3; D call uncertain. The V gene lost 3 bases and the J gene lost 4 bases, with 4 bases spanning the gap. The CDR3 has 11 amino acids. The V gene's germline CDR1 is GTSNPN and CDR2 SVGIG (reference sequence).

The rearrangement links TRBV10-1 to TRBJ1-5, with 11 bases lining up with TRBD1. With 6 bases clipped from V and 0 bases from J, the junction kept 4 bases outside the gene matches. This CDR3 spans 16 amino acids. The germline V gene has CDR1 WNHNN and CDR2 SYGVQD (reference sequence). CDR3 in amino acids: CASRGDRGYSNQPQHF. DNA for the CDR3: TGCGCCAGCAGGGGGGACAGGGGGTATAGCAATCAGCCCCAGCATTTT.

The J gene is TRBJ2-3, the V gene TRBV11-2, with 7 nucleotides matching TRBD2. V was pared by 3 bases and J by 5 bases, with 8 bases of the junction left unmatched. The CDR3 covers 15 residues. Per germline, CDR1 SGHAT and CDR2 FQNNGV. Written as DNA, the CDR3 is TGTGCCAGCAGCTTCGGTCGGGGGAGGGAAGATACGCAGTATTTT. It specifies CASSFGRGREDTQYF.

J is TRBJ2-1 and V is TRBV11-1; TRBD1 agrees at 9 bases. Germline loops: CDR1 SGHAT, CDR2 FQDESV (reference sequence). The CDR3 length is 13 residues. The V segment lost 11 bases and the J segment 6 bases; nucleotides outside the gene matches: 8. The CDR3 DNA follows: TGTGCCTGCCGATTGACAGGGGGCAATGAGCAGTTCTTC. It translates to CACRLTGGNEQFF.

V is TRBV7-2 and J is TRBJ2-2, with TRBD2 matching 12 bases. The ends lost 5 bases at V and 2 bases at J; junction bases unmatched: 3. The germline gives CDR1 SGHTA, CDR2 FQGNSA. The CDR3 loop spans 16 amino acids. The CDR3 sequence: CASSPTSGGNTGELFF. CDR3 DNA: TGTGCCAGCAGCCCGACTAGCGGGGGTAACACCGGGGAGCTGTTTTTT.

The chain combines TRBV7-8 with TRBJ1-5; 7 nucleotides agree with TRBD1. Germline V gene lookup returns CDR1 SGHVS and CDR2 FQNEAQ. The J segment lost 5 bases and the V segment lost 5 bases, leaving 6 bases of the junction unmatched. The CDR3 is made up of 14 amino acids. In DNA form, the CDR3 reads TGTGCCAGCAGCACAGGGGTTGGGTATCAGCCCCAGCATTTT. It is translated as CASSTGVGYQPQHF.

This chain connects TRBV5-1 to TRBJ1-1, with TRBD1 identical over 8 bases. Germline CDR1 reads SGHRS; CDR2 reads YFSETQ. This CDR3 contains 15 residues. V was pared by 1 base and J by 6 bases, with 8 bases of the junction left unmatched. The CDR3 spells CASSLRTGSAAEAFF. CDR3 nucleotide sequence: TGCGCCAGCAGCTTGAGGACAGGGTCGGCCGCTGAAGCTTTCTTT. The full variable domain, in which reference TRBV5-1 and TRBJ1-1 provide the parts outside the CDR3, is KAGVTQTPRYLIKTRGQQVTLSCSPISGHRSVSWYQQTPGQGLQFLFEYFSETQRNKGNFPGRFSGRQFSNSRSEMNVSTLELGDSALYLCASSLRTGSAAEAFFGQGTRLTVV.

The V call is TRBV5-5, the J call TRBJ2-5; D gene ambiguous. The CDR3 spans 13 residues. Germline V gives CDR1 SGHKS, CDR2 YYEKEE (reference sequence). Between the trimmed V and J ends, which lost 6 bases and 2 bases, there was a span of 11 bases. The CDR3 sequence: CASTWSRQETQYF. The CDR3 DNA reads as TGTGCCAGCACTTGGTCGCGACAAGAGACCCAGTACTTC. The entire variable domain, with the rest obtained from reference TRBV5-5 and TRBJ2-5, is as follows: DAGVTQSPTHLIKTRGQQVTLRCSPISGHKSVSWYQQVLGQGPQFIFQYYEKEERGRGNFPDRFSARQFPNYSSELNVNALLLGDSALYLCASTWSRQETQYFGPGTRLLVL.

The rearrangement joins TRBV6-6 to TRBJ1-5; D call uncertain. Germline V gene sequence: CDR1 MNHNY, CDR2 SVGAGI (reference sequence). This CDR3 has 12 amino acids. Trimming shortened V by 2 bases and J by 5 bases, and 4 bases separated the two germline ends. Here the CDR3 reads CASSYDHQPQHF. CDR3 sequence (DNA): TGTGCCAGCAGTTACGATCATCAGCCCCAGCATTTT.

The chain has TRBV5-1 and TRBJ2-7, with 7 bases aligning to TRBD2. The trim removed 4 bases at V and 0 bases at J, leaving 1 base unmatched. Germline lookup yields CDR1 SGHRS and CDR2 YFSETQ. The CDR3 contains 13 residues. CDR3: CASSRDYSYEQYF. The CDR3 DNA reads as TGCGCCAGCAGCCGGGACTACTCCTACGAGCAGTACTTC. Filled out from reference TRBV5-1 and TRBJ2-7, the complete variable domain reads KAGVTQTPRYLIKTRGQQVTLSCSPISGHRSVSWYQQTPGQGLQFLFEYFSETQRNKGNFPGRFSGRQFSNSRSEMNVSTLELGDSALYLCASSRDYSYEQYFGPGTRLTVT.

CDR3 bases: TGCGCCAGCAGCTTGGGCGCCAGTAGCAATCAGCCCCAGCATTTT. Translation: CASSLGASSNQPQHF. This chain uses TRBV5-1 with TRBJ1-5; D gene uncertain. In germline, CDR1 is SGHRS, CDR2 YFSETQ. CDR3 length: 15 amino acids. V lost 0 bases, J lost 0 bases, and 7 bases lay in between.